This entry is about one T cell receptor beta chain. Its target is unknown. This sample was taken from a study of T cell repertoires in cytomegalovirus infection. In the study overall: HLA-B-restricted CMV epitopes that are well studied, plus recently identified HLA-C-restricted ones, were used by the study. Based on public TCR beta signatures, there were indications of CMV infection and of a matching HLA type.

With 4 bases removed from V and 6 bases from J, the gap between germline ends came to 21 bases. In germline, CDR1 is SGHTA, CDR2 FQGNSA. CDR3 length: 16 residues. General study findings and limits: Predominance within the ex vivo response was attributable to HLA-C-restricted CMV-specific TCR beta clonotypes. Totalled public TCR beta family frequency picked out people who carried CMV plus the relevant HLA.

TCRdb reprocessed the reads via MiXCR and lists one record per CDR3 protein. The table records around 55,000 distinct CDR3 sequences, 15% to 25% of them present only once. Sample: CD8+ T cells from cultured PBMCs, taken from culture after CMV antigen stimulation. This clonotype originated in a human donor in good health (CMV status not recorded). Some clones in this sample may be carry-over from other donors' samples. This chain uses TRBV7-2 with TRBJ1-2; TRBD1 is a possible D gene (6 bases). CDR3 protein: CASSSMGRNREDGYTF. The CDR3 region has the DNA TGTGCCAGCAGCTCGATGGGGAGGAACAGGGAAGATGGCTACACCTTC.